What follows is one TCR beta chain and its context. V shed 6 bases and J 4 bases; nucleotides not matched to a gene: 11. The length of the CDR3 is 16 residues. Germline assignment: CDR1 SGHVS and CDR2 FNYEAQ. The data belong to a study of control samples from healthy donors and cancer patients. Data came from immunoSEQ multiplex PCR; TCRdb stores just in-frame clones and leaves some out. Of 150,000 to 160,000 clones in the sample, approximately 94% are singletons; the top ten hold about 5.6%. The chain combines TRBV7-6 with TRBJ2-3, with 9 positions matching TRBD2. The receptor's source is a middle-aged man in good health. Sample: blood. The CDR3 DNA follows: TGTGCCAGCAGTCGGTCAGCGGGGGGCCGTTCAGATACGCAGTATTTT. This translates into CASSRSAGGRSDTQYF. Drawing the rest from reference TRBV7-6 and TRBJ2-3, the complete variable domain is GAGVSQSPRYKVTKRGQDVALRCDPISGHVSLYWYRQALGQGPEFLTYFNYEAQQDKSGLPNDRFSAERPEGSISTLTIQRTEQRDSAMYRCASSRSAGGRSDTQYFGPGTRLTVL.